The next 22 T cell receptor beta chains were all read from a single sample in a study of T cells in Graves' hyperthyroidism and ophthalmopathy. Template material for amplifying TCR beta CDR3 regions consisted of RNA transcripts. A set of HTBI primers served as the primers for a first-round RT-PCR of the TCR CDR3. TCRdb reprocessed the multiplex PCR reads via MiXCR and lists one record per CDR3 protein. The table has over 500,000 distinct CDR3 sequences, 14% seen once. The sample consisted of blood. The receptor source for this set is a woman between 35 and 50 years old with Graves' hyperthyroidism.

This clonotype was counted a few times. This CDR3 reads CASSLTGEYNSPLHF. In nucleotides, the CDR3 is TGTGCCAGCAGTTTGACAGGCGAATATAATTCACCCCTCCACTTT. The chain carries TRBV6-2 or TRBV6-3 and TRBJ1-6; maybe TRBD1 (6 bases). Germline lookup yields CDR1 MNHEY and CDR2 SVGEGT. V shed 4 bases and J shed 4 bases, with 11 bases lying between them. This CDR3 spans 15 amino acids.

This clonotype was counted many times. The chain's CDR3 is CASSEQTGAIYGYTF. CDR3 nucleotide sequence: TGTGCCAGCAGCGAGCAGACAGGGGCGATCTATGGCTACACCTTC. The rearrangement uses TRBV7-2 and TRBJ1-2; TRBD1 agrees at 8 bases. The CDR3 runs 15 residues. CDR1 and CDR2 (germline): SGHTA, FQGNSA. Trimming took 5 bases from V and 4 from J; bases not matched to a gene: 9.

In this sample, this clonotype turned up many times. The V call is TRBV12-3 or TRBV12-4, the J call TRBJ2-1; D is ambiguous. The CDR3 spans 14 residues. V lost 5 bases and J 8 bases, leaving 16 bases between the germline ends. In DNA, the CDR3 is TGTGCCAGCAGTCTCACGGGTTACAAGCATGAGCAGTTCTTC. It is translated as CASSLTGYKHEQFF.

This clonotype has at least ten counts. The V and J genes are TRBV12-3 or TRBV12-4 and TRBJ1-1; TRBD1 is a possible D gene (6 bases). The CDR3 covers 15 residues. V lost 5 bases to trimming and J lost 4 bases, with 17 bases between them. The CDR3 sequence: CASSHVPLGGTEAFF. The CDR3, as DNA: TGTGCCAGCAGTCACGTTCCACTAGGGGGCACTGAAGCTTTCTTT.

The chain carries TRBV3-1 and TRBJ2-7; D possibly matches TRBD1 or TRBD2 (5 bases each). CDR3 length: 14 residues. V lost 4 bases and J lost 7, with 17 bases in between. The V gene's germline CDR1 is LGHDT and CDR2 YNNKEL (reference sequence). CDR3 sequence reads: CASSPPPGTGEQYF. CDR3 nucleotide sequence: TGTGCCAGCAGCCCCCCCCCAGGGACGGGGGAGCAGTACTTC.

For this clonotype: A much larger clone lies one base from this, so it may be a read error. This chain uses TRBV2 with TRBJ2-4; D is ambiguous. The CDR3 extends over 15 amino acids. The V gene's germline CDR1 is SNHLY and CDR2 FYNNEI. This CDR3 reads CAGSEDLDTKNIQYF. CDR3 coding DNA: TGTGCCGGCAGTGAAGACTTGGATACTAAAAACATTCAGTACTTC.

A few counts support this clonotype. The V and J genes are TRBV6-4 and TRBJ2-2; tentative D call: TRBD1 (7 bases). This CDR3 is 14 amino acids long. Germline CDR1 MRHNA, CDR2 SNTAGT. V was shortened by 8 bases and J by 1 base, with 11 bases between the two germline ends. This chain's CDR3 is CASRGTVNTGELFF. The CDR3 region has the DNA TGTGCCAGCCGCGGGACAGTGAACACCGGGGAGCTGTTTTTT.

The chain is built from TRBV28 and TRBJ2-7; D might be TRBD1 or TRBD2, each matching 6 bases. V was cut by 3 bases and J by 5 bases, with 17 bases left in between. Germline V CDR1 and CDR2: MDHEN, SYDVKM. This CDR3 is built from 15 residues. This CDR3 reads CASSFSGAGPHEQYF. The CDR3 bases are TGTGCCAGCAGTTTTTCGGGGGCCGGGCCCCACGAGCAGTACTTC.

The gene calls are TRBV7-9 and TRBJ2-2; the match to TRBD1 covers 8 bases. CDR3 length: 15 amino acids. The germline V gene encodes CDR1 SEHNR and CDR2 FQNEAQ (reference sequence). J lost 6 bases, V lost 6 bases, and 9 bases had no gene match. The CDR3 loop is CASRADRDMSGELFF. In nucleotides, the CDR3 is TGTGCCAGCAGGGCGGACAGGGATATGTCCGGGGAGCTGTTTTTT. Complete variable domain (other parts from reference TRBV7-9 and TRBJ2-2): DTGVSQNPRHKITKRGQNVTFRCDPISEHNRLYWYRQTLGQGPEFLTYFQNEAQLEKSRLLSDRFSAERPKGSFSTLEIQRTEQGDSAMYLCASRADRDMSGELFFGEGSRLTVL.

The table lists this clonotype with many counts. J is TRBJ2-3 and V is TRBV11-3; D gene ambiguous. This CDR3 is built from 16 residues. Trimming removed 5 bases at V and 2 bases at J, with 17 bases between. Germline V gene lookup returns CDR1 SGHNT and CDR2 YENEEA. CDR3 in amino acids: CASSPLALFPTDTQYF. As DNA, the CDR3 is TGTGCCAGCAGCCCACTTGCCCTTTTCCCCACAGATACGCAGTATTTT.

In this sample, this clonotype turned up many times. The chain joins TRBV20-1 to TRBJ2-1; D remains ambiguous. The germline V gene has CDR1 DFQATT and CDR2 SNEGSKA (reference sequence). V was shortened by 3 bases and J by 7 bases, with 16 bases between the two germline ends. This CDR3 comprises 14 residues. The CDR3, as DNA: TGCAGTGCTAGTAGGCTCCCCAGGAGAAATGAGCAGTTCTTC. Encoded protein: CSASRLPRRNEQFF.

This clonotype was detected ten times or more. V and J are TRBV20-1 and TRBJ2-3; weak D call: TRBD2 (6 bases). The germline gives CDR1 DFQATT, CDR2 SNEGSKA (reference sequence). V was clipped by 6 bases and J by 2 bases, with 9 bases between them. The length of the CDR3 is 12 residues. CDR3 in DNA: TGCAGTGCAGGGGACTCCACAGATACGCAGTATTTT. Translating gives CSAGDSTDTQYF.

Ten or more counts support this clonotype. This sequence joins TRBV27 and TRBJ1-2, with TRBD1 identical over 8 bases. The germline V gene encodes CDR1 MNHEY and CDR2 SMNVEV (reference sequence). V lost 3 bases to trimming and J lost 7 bases; unmatched junction nucleotides: 22. CDR3 size: 19 residues. The CDR3 DNA reads as TGTGCCAGCAGTTTGGTGGGTCAGCTTGGACAGGGAATCGTTGGTGGCTACACCTTC. As protein: CASSLVGQLGQGIVGGYTF.

This clonotype occurred a few times. The chain has TRBV10-2 and TRBJ2-5, with TRBD1 matching over 9 bases. This CDR3 has 15 residues. The germline V gene encodes CDR1 WSHSY and CDR2 SAAADI. V was pared by 2 bases and J by 4 bases, with 5 bases of the junction left unmatched. CDR3 residues: CASSEAQGARETQYF. The CDR3, as DNA: TGCGCCAGCAGTGAGGCACAGGGGGCGCGAGAGACCCAGTACTTC.

This clonotype was recorded at least ten times. The V call is TRBV5-4, the J call TRBJ2-5, with D perhaps TRBD2 (5 bases). Deletions cut 1 base from V and 3 bases from J, with 10 bases between. Germline V gene sequence: CDR1 SGHNT, CDR2 YYREEE (reference sequence). The CDR3 length is 14 residues. CDR3 nucleotides: TGTGCCAGCAGCTTGAGGCAGAGGGAAGAGACCCAGTACTTC. As protein: CASSLRQREETQYF.

This chain joins TRBV7-2 and TRBJ2-3; 7 bases align to TRBD1. The CDR3 has 15 amino acids. Germline trimming cut 1 base from V and 4 bases from J; bases unmatched to any gene: 5. Germline-derived CDR1 and CDR2 are SGHTA and FQGNSA. The CDR3 region has the DNA TGTGCCAGCAGCTTAGGACAGGGCCACCCAGATACGCAGTATTTT. Protein sequence: CASSLGQGHPDTQYF.

For this clonotype: A junction end diverges from the germline sequence, so it may reflect a read error. The V and J genes are TRBV28 and TRBJ1-1, with a weak D call TRBD1 (5 bases). The CDR3 covers 15 residues. The germline gives CDR1 MDHEN, CDR2 SYDVKM. The CDR3 nucleotides are TGTGCCAGCAGTTTAAGGGGTACGTCGAACACTGAAACTTTCTTT. It yields the protein CASSLRGTSNTETFF.

The rearrangement links TRBV28 to TRBJ1-5; D unclear. Germline CDR1 is MDHEN and CDR2 is SYDVKM. The CDR3 is made up of 16 amino acids. Trimming removed 6 bases from V and 2 bases from J, with 17 bases in between. CDR3: CASRPRYRGGNQPQHF. CDR3 DNA sequence: TGTGCCAGCAGACCCCGATACCGAGGAGGCAATCAGCCCCAGCATTTT.

The sample holds many counts of this clonotype. The V gene is TRBV5-1, the J gene TRBJ2-1; TRBD2 matches at 12 bases. In germline, CDR1 is SGHRS, CDR2 YFSETQ. The junction had 4 bases not matched to a gene; V was cut back by 0 bases and J by 9 bases. This CDR3 comprises 15 residues. The CDR3 nucleotides are TGCGCCAGCAGCTTGGGGACTAGCGGGAAGGGTGAGCAGTTCTTC. It yields the protein CASSLGTSGKGEQFF.

Ten or more counts support this clonotype. This chain links TRBV9 with TRBJ1-1; D call uncertain. Germline V gives CDR1 SGDLS, CDR2 YYNGEE. This CDR3 spans 15 amino acids. Trimming cost V 3 bases and J 4 bases, with 16 bases left between them. CDR3 in DNA: TGTGCCAGCAGCGCCCAAGTGAGATTGGGCACTGAAGCTTTCTTT. Its translation: CASSAQVRLGTEAFF.

This clonotype was observed at least ten times. The genes are TRBV7-2 and TRBJ1-1; D remains unclear. V was trimmed by 1 base and J by 2 bases, leaving 8 bases between them. This CDR3 contains 14 residues. CDR1 SGHTA and CDR2 FQGNSA come from the germline V gene. The CDR3 coding sequence is TGTGCCAGCAGCTTAGTACAGCCCAACACTGAAGCTTTCTTT. Residues: CASSLVQPNTEAFF.

The V and J genes are TRBV6-1 and TRBJ1-4, with TRBD1 as a possible D gene (6 bases). The CDR3 length is 16 residues. Germline CDR1 is MNHNS and CDR2 is SASEGT. V lost 2 bases to trimming and J lost 7 bases, with 17 bases between them. CDR3: CASSESRGTLGEKLFF. CDR3 bases: TGTGCCAGCAGTGAAAGTCGCGGGACATTGGGTGAAAAACTGTTTTTT.